The 22 T cell receptor beta chains below were found in one sample sequenced in a study of T-cell memory formation after mild COVID-19. TCRdb analysed the 5' RACE reads with MiXCR anew, one entry per CDR3 protein. The sample contains about 310,000 distinct CDR3 sequences, approximately 19% of which appear only once. Sequencing was done on a sample of PBMCs or a T cell subset sorted from them (not recorded which). Receptors were obtained from a man younger than 35 who had mild COVID-19 (a few samples of this study predate the infection). Cell type and time point are not known.

Only a few counts were recorded for this clonotype. This chain uses TRBV27 with TRBJ1-1, with 11 bases lining up with TRBD1. This CDR3 has 14 residues. The germline gives CDR1 MNHEY, CDR2 SMNVEV (reference sequence). Trimming removed 2 bases from V and 10 bases from J; junction bases left unmatched: 6. This chain's CDR3 is CASSLEGTGGIAFF. CDR3 bases: TGTGCCAGCAGTTTAGAGGGGACAGGGGGTATAGCTTTCTTT.

V is TRBV6-5 and J is TRBJ1-6, with D possibly matching TRBD1 (6 bases). V was trimmed by 7 bases and J by 7 bases, leaving 23 bases between them. Per the germline V gene, CDR1 is MNHEY and CDR2 is SVGAGI. There are 17 residues in the CDR3. CDR3 nucleotide sequence: TGTGCCAGCACTGAACAACAGGGCCAGCTCCCAAATTCACCCCTCCACTTT. Protein: CASTEQQGQLPNSPLHF.

V usage is TRBV12-3 or TRBV12-4 and J usage is TRBJ2-1, with 10 bases identical to TRBD1. The CDR3 runs 15 residues. The junction had 5 bases not matched to a gene; V was cut back by 5 bases and J by 4 bases. CDR3 coding DNA: TGTGCCAGCAGTCAGGACAGGGGGATTTACAATGAGCAGTTCTTC. This codes for CASSQDRGIYNEQFF.

The chain joins TRBV6-2 or TRBV6-3 to TRBJ2-5, with TRBD1 as a possible D gene (6 bases). The V end was cut by 5 bases, the J end by 1 base, with 17 bases between. Germline V gene lookup returns CDR1 MNHEY and CDR2 SVGEGT. CDR3 size: 16 residues. CDR3 nucleotides: TGTGCCAGCAGTACCTACAGGGAGATGGCCCAAGAGACCCAGTACTTC. This translates into CASSTYREMAQETQYF.

The rearrangement uses TRBV6-5 and TRBJ1-2; D might be TRBD1 (5 bases). V was trimmed by 0 bases and J by 8 bases, leaving 10 bases between them. Per germline, CDR1 MNHEY and CDR2 SVGAGI. The CDR3 contains 13 residues. CDR3 in amino acids: CASSYSTVTGYTF. Here the CDR3 DNA reads TGTGCCAGCAGTTACTCGACAGTAACCGGCTACACCTTC.

The chain uses TRBV7-3 and TRBJ1-5; D not certain. V was clipped by 1 base and J by 3 bases, with 4 bases between them. The length of the CDR3 is 13 residues. Looked up from germline, CDR1 is SGHTA and CDR2 is FQGTGA. The CDR3 DNA sequence: TGTGCCAGCAGCTTAAAAGCCAATCAGCCCCAGCATTTT. Protein product: CASSLKANQPQHF. The variable domain in full, with the rest retrieved from reference TRBV7-3 and TRBJ1-5, is GAGVSQTPSNKVTEKGKYVELRCDPISGHTALYWYRQSLGQGPEFLIYFQGTGAADDSGLPNDRFFAVRPEGSVSTLKIQRTERGDSAVYLCASSLKANQPQHFGDGTRLSIL.

This clonotype appeared a single time. This chain links TRBV19 with TRBJ1-3; 9 positions match TRBD1. The CDR3 sequence is 15 residues long. In germline, CDR1 is LNHDA, CDR2 SQIVND (reference sequence). V shed 5 bases and J 11 bases; nucleotides not matched to a gene: 13. CDR3 in DNA: TGTGCCAGTAGTGGAGTGGACAGGGGCCCTCTGGCCATATATTTT. The encoded protein is CASSGVDRGPLAIYF. Supplemented by reference TRBV19 and TRBJ1-3, the full variable domain reads DGGITQSPKYLFRKEGQNVTLSCEQNLNHDAMYWYRQDPGQGLRLIYYSQIVNDFQKGDIAEGYSVSREKKESFPLTVTSAQKNPTAFYLCASSGVDRGPLAIYFGEGSWLTVV.

This chain links TRBV5-1 with TRBJ2-3; TRBD2 might be the D (5 bases). V lost 0 bases and J lost 2, with 16 bases in between. CDR1 and CDR2 from the germline V gene are SGHRS and YFSETQ. This CDR3 has 17 residues. CDR3 amino acids: CASSLGGSVSFTDTQYF. Written as DNA, the CDR3 is TGCGCCAGCAGCTTGGGTGGTAGCGTGAGTTTCACAGATACGCAGTATTTT.

The chain uses TRBV24-1 and TRBJ2-2; D possibly corresponds to TRBD2 (7 bases). V lost 9 bases to trimming and J lost 5 bases, with 18 bases between them. The CDR3 runs to 15 residues. Germline CDR1 KGHDR, CDR2 SFDVKD. The CDR3, as DNA: TGTGCCACCCGCAAAGCGGGACATGGTACCGGGGAGCTGTTTTTT. It yields the protein CATRKAGHGTGELFF.

This clonotype was found a few times. The chain links TRBV9 to TRBJ2-1, with D maybe TRBD2 (6 bases). V lost 2 bases and J 8 bases, leaving 14 bases between the germline ends. This CDR3 is 14 amino acids long. CDR1 SGDLS and CDR2 YYNGEE come from the germline V gene. CDR3 nucleotides: TGTGCCAGCAGCGTTTTAGCGGTGGGGGATGAGCAGTTCTTC. Encoded protein: CASSVLAVGDEQFF.

This chain connects TRBV20-1 to TRBJ1-3; D may be TRBD1 (5 bases). The CDR3 has 14 amino acids. The germline V and J ends were trimmed by 2 bases and 2 bases, with 10 bases remaining between them. Germline values: CDR1 DFQATT, CDR2 SNEGSKA (reference sequence). CDR3 region: CSARPGGAGNTIYF. The CDR3 DNA is TGCAGTGCTAGACCTGGAGGGGCTGGAAACACCATATATTTT.

The V call is TRBV28, the J call TRBJ2-7; D is ambiguous. CDR3 length: 13 amino acids. The V gene's germline CDR1 is MDHEN and CDR2 SYDVKM. V was trimmed by 5 bases and J by 6 bases, leaving 14 bases between them. This CDR3 reads CASSITVMAEQYF. The CDR3 nucleotides read TGTGCCAGCAGTATTACAGTTATGGCCGAGCAGTACTTC.

The V and J genes are TRBV27 and TRBJ2-7; TRBD1 or TRBD2 may be the D gene (5 bases each). In germline, CDR1 is MNHEY, CDR2 SMNVEV (reference sequence). The ends were cut back, 3 bases at V and 4 bases at J, with 13 bases in the middle. This CDR3 is built from 14 residues. The CDR3 region has the DNA TGTGCCAGCAGTTTCTGGGGACCGGAATACGAGCAGTACTTC. It specifies CASSFWGPEYEQYF.

This clonotype has more than one count but fewer than ten. The CDR3 DNA sequence: TGTGCCAGTAGAGCCCCGGGACAGAACTATGGCTACACCTTC. Amino acid sequence: CASRAPGQNYGYTF. This rearrangement joins TRBV19 to TRBJ1-2, with 7 bases fitting TRBD1. Germline V gene lookup returns CDR1 LNHDA and CDR2 SQIVND (reference sequence). The CDR3 runs 14 residues. The ends lost 6 bases at V and 2 bases at J; junction bases unmatched: 6.

The chain uses TRBV15 and TRBJ2-3; D remains unclear. Germline values: CDR1 LNHNV, CDR2 YYDKDF (reference sequence). The V gene lost 1 base and the J gene lost 6 bases, with 8 bases spanning the gap. The CDR3 runs to 13 residues. The CDR3 loop reads CATSRAPMDTQYF. CDR3 DNA: TGTGCCACCAGCAGAGCCCCCATGGATACGCAGTATTTT.

This clonotype turned up a few times. This chain links TRBV28 with TRBJ1-1; D is perhaps TRBD1 (6 bases). This CDR3 has 14 residues. V was clipped by 5 bases and J by 0 bases, with 10 bases between them. Germline values: CDR1 MDHEN, CDR2 SYDVKM. CDR3 loop: CASSHGQMNTEAFF. Written as DNA, the CDR3 is TGTGCCAGCAGTCACGGACAGATGAACACTGAAGCTTTCTTT.

V is TRBV20-1 and J is TRBJ1-1; D is unresolved. The CDR3 totals 13 residues. Germline CDR1 is DFQATT and CDR2 is SNEGSKA (reference sequence). Deletions cut 1 base from V and 3 bases from J, with 9 bases between. The CDR3 loop reads CSARVALYTEAFF. CDR3 bases: TGCAGTGCTAGAGTGGCGTTGTACACTGAAGCTTTCTTT.

V usage is TRBV10-3 and J usage is TRBJ2-7; 9 positions match TRBD1. Germline assignment: CDR1 ENHRY and CDR2 SYGVKD. Losses at the gene ends were 6 bases for V and 5 bases for J; bases not matched to a gene: 5. The CDR3 has 13 amino acids. The DNA of the CDR3 is TGTGCCATCAGGGGACAGGGTGAGGACGAGCAGTACTTC. It is translated as CAIRGQGEDEQYF.

Only a few counts were recorded for this clonotype. The V and J genes are TRBV6-2 or TRBV6-3 and TRBJ2-7; D might be TRBD1 (6 bases). Trimming took 6 bases from V and 5 from J, leaving 11 bases between them. The CDR3 loop spans 12 amino acids. Germline V lookup: CDR1 MNHEY, CDR2 SVGEGT. The CDR3 here is CASSHRDHEQYF. The CDR3 DNA sequence: TGTGCCAGCAGCCACAGGGACCACGAGCAGTACTTC.

This clonotype has only a few counts. The chain carries TRBV7-2 and TRBJ1-1; 8 nucleotides agree with TRBD1. CDR3 length equals 14 residues. Germline CDR1 reads SGHTA; CDR2 reads FQGNSA. Trimming cost V 6 bases and J 6 bases; bases outside gene matches: 9. CDR3 DNA sequence: TGTGCCAGCAGGCCACTGACAGGGGTCCCTGAAGCTTTCTTT. Translated, it gives CASRPLTGVPEAFF.

The table lists this clonotype with a few counts. This rearrangement joins TRBV5-1 to TRBJ1-3; D might be TRBD1 (6 bases). This CDR3 region has 15 residues. From germline, CDR1 is SGHRS and CDR2 YFSETQ. The V end lost 4 bases, the J end lost 4 bases, and 15 bases lay between the germline ends. The CDR3 DNA follows: TGCGCCAGCAGCGCCGCCGGGACAAGCGGAAACACCATATATTTT. It is translated as CASSAAGTSGNTIYF.

This clonotype was counted only a few times. The gene calls are TRBV29-1 and TRBJ2-2; TRBD1 aligns across 9 bases. The CDR3 length is 12 residues. The V gene end was trimmed by 7 bases and the J gene end by 7 bases; junction bases not matched to a gene: 4. Germline CDR1 is SQVTM and CDR2 is ANQGSEA. DNA for the CDR3: TGCAGCGCAGGACAGGGGAACGGGGAGCTGTTTTTT. It translates to CSAGQGNGELFF.